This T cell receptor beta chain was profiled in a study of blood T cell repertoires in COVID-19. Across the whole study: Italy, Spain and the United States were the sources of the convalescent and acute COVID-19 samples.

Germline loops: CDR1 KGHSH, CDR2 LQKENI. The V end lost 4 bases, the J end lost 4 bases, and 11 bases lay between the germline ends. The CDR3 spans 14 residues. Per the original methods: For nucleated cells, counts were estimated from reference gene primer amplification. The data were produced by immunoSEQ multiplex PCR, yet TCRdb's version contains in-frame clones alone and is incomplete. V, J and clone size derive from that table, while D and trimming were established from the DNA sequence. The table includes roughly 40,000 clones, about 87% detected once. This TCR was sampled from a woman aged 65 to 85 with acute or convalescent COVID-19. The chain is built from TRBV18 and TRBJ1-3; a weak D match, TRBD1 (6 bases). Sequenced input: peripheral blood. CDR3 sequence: CASSRQDSGNTIYF. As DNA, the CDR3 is TGTGCCAGCTCACGACAGGATAGCGGAAACACCATATATTTT.